The 17 T cell receptor beta chains below were found in one sample sequenced in a study of identical twins. TCRdb re-called the 5' RACE reads with MiXCR, one entry per CDR3 protein. The repertoire includes around 530,000 distinct CDR3 sequences, around 15% of them detected once, and roughly 0.43% sits in the top ten. These data were likewise used in another study, on yellow fever vaccine responses in identical twins.

Material for sequencing was CD4+ T cells sorted from blood. Every receptor here comes from a woman in her late teens or twenties in good health.

In this sample, this clonotype turned up a few times. V gene TRBV20-1 combines with J gene TRBJ2-3; TRBD2 aligns across 12 bases. The J segment lost 5 bases and the V segment lost 0 bases, leaving 9 bases of the junction unmatched. The germline CDR1 and CDR2 sequences are DFQATT and SNEGSKA (reference sequence). CDR3 size: 17 residues. The CDR3 DNA follows: TGCAGTGCTAGAGATCACGGACTAGCGGGATCTCAAGATACGCAGTATTTT. It specifies CSARDHGLAGSQDTQYF.

There are a few counts of this clonotype. The chain links TRBV10-3 to TRBJ2-7; TRBD2 aligns across 10 bases. This CDR3 has 14 residues. Germline CDR1 is ENHRY and CDR2 is SYGVKD. V gave up 3 bases and J gave up 2 bases; unmatched junction bases: 1. The CDR3 region has the DNA TGTGCCATCAGTGAAGCGGGAGGGCCCTACGAGCAGTACTTC. Translated: CAISEAGGPYEQYF.

The chain employs TRBV12-3 or TRBV12-4 and TRBJ2-1; no reliable D call. This CDR3 contains 13 residues. V lost 6 bases, J lost 4 bases, and 10 bases lay in between. CDR3 sequence reads: CASSSMGYNEQFF. The CDR3 coding sequence is TGTGCCAGCAGCTCCATGGGGTACAATGAGCAGTTCTTC.

About this clonotype itself: This could be a read error, since a much larger clone is one nucleotide away. The chain is built from TRBV5-1 and TRBJ1-5; unclear D gene. The germline V gene has CDR1 SGHRS and CDR2 YFSETQ. This CDR3 has 15 residues. V lost 4 bases, J lost 4 bases, and 15 bases lay in between. The CDR3 sequence: CASSPAGSFNQPQHF. DNA of the CDR3: TGCGCCAGCAGCCCAGCGGGCAGCTTTAATCAGCCCCAGCATTTT.

This clonotype was detected only a few times. This chain uses TRBV5-1 with TRBJ1-6; 9 bases are a match to TRBD1. This CDR3 has 14 residues. Germline-derived CDR1 and CDR2 are SGHRS and YFSETQ. V lost 0 bases to trimming and J lost 9 bases; unmatched junction nucleotides: 1. The CDR3 region is CASSLGQGVSPLHF. CDR3 DNA sequence: TGCGCCAGCAGCTTGGGACAGGGGGTTTCACCCCTCCACTTT. The full variable domain, in which reference TRBV5-1 and TRBJ1-6 provide the parts outside the CDR3, is KAGVTQTPRYLIKTRGQQVTLSCSPISGHRSVSWYQQTPGQGLQFLFEYFSETQRNKGNFPGRFSGRQFSNSRSEMNVSTLELGDSALYLCASSLGQGVSPLHFGNGTRLTVT.

This clonotype has a handful of counts. The chain has TRBV29-1 and TRBJ2-7, with D perhaps given as TRBD1 or TRBD2 (5 bases each). CDR1 and CDR2 (germline): SQVTM, ANQGSEA. Trimming pared 4 bases from V and 3 bases from J, leaving 19 bases between. There are 15 residues in the CDR3. CDR3 nucleotides: TGCAGCGTTGTCCCCAGGGACCTAGATAACTACGAGCAGTACTTC. Translating it yields CSVVPRDLDNYEQYF.

The genes are TRBV7-2 and TRBJ2-7, with 7 nucleotides matching TRBD2. The ends lost 1 base at V and 7 bases at J; junction bases unmatched: 13. Germline V gene sequence: CDR1 SGHTA, CDR2 FQGNSA. The CDR3 contains 16 residues. This CDR3 reads CASSLGRTGLGGEQYF. CDR3 sequence (DNA): TGTGCCAGCAGCTTAGGACGGACTGGCCTGGGGGGGGAGCAGTACTTC.

This clonotype occurred a few times. The chain employs TRBV28 and TRBJ1-1; D remains ambiguous. CDR3 length: 20 amino acids. With 4 bases removed from V and 8 bases from J, the gap between germline ends came to 35 bases. The germline V gene encodes CDR1 MDHEN and CDR2 SYDVKM. The CDR3 DNA sequence: TGTGCCAGCAGTTCCACAAACCCTTGGAAGGGAGGAGGCCACACTACCGAAGCTTTCTTT. Translating gives CASSSTNPWKGGGHTTEAFF.

This clonotype was detected a few times. The rearrangement joins TRBV5-1 to TRBJ2-3, with TRBD2 matching over 15 bases. Germline CDR1 is SGHRS and CDR2 is YFSETQ. The CDR3 loop spans 17 amino acids. The V gene end was trimmed by 0 bases and the J gene end by 5 bases; junction bases not matched to a gene: 4. The CDR3 spells CASSLAGLAGGEDTQYF. The CDR3 nucleotides read TGCGCCAGCAGCTTGGCCGGACTAGCGGGAGGGGAAGATACGCAGTATTTT.

The chain employs TRBV3-1 and TRBJ1-3, with 7 bases aligning to TRBD1. CDR1 LGHDT and CDR2 YNNKEL come from the germline V gene (reference sequence). V shed 1 base and J 4 bases; nucleotides not matched to a gene: 7. CDR3 length equals 16 residues. The CDR3 is CASSQGIQGSGNTIYF. The CDR3 DNA sequence: TGTGCCAGCAGCCAAGGTATACAGGGGTCCGGAAACACCATATATTTT.

The V and J genes are TRBV20-1 and TRBJ2-3, with 12 bases that match TRBD2. V trimming: 6 bases; J trimming: 5 bases; junction bases outside the gene matches: 9. The CDR3 is made up of 15 amino acids. CDR1 is DFQATT, CDR2 SNEGSKA, per germline (reference sequence). The CDR3 protein is CSAMLAGGRRDTQYF. The CDR3 region has the DNA TGCAGTGCGATGCTAGCGGGGGGGCGGAGAGATACGCAGTATTTT.

This chain connects TRBV29-1 to TRBJ2-5; D ambiguous. Germline CDR1 is SQVTM and CDR2 is ANQGSEA. This CDR3 spans 10 amino acids. Trimming shortened V by 7 bases and J by 3 bases, and 6 bases separated the two germline ends. The CDR3 sequence: CSADKETQYF. CDR3 in DNA: TGCAGCGCAGACAAAGAGACCCAGTACTTC.

This chain uses TRBV7-8 with TRBJ2-1, with a possible D match to TRBD2 (5 bases). The CDR3 spans 18 residues. Trimming stripped 1 base from V and 0 bases from J, with 16 bases between. CDR1 and CDR2 from the germline V gene are SGHVS and FQNEAQ. CDR3 protein: CASSLEKERRSSYNEQFF. The CDR3 nucleotides read TGTGCCAGCAGCTTAGAAAAGGAGCGGAGATCCTCCTACAATGAGCAGTTCTTC.

This chain connects TRBV6-2 or TRBV6-3 to TRBJ1-1; no clear D gene. The CDR3 sequence is 16 residues long. Trimming shortened V by 0 bases and J by 3 bases, and 14 bases separated the two germline ends. Germline CDR1 reads MNHEY; CDR2 reads SVGEGT. The CDR3 loop is CASSYSSVSVDTEAFF. The CDR3 DNA follows: TGTGCCAGCAGTTACTCGAGTGTATCAGTGGACACTGAAGCTTTCTTT.

This clonotype has only a few counts. The rearrangement joins TRBV5-1 to TRBJ2-1; D perhaps matches TRBD2 (6 bases). The CDR3 has 15 amino acids. The ends were cut back, 1 base at V and 0 bases at J, with 8 bases in the middle. CDR1 and CDR2 (germline): SGHRS, YFSETQ. CDR3 region: CASSLRRGSYNEQFF. CDR3 in DNA: TGCGCCAGCAGCTTGAGGCGGGGCTCCTACAATGAGCAGTTCTTC.

This clonotype has a count of ten or more. The chain's CDR3 is CASSLRSGHSGNTIYF. The CDR3 DNA sequence: TGTGCCAGCAGTTTAAGGTCGGGTCACTCTGGAAACACCATATATTTT. The chain uses TRBV12-3 or TRBV12-4 and TRBJ1-3; unclear D gene. The CDR3 sequence is 16 residues long. V was trimmed by 2 bases and J by 0 bases, leaving 11 bases between them.

The table lists this clonotype with a count of one. This rearrangement joins TRBV15 to TRBJ2-3; a weak D match, TRBD1 (6 bases). The CDR3 is 18 residues long. Germline CDR1 reads LNHNV; CDR2 reads YYDKDF (reference sequence). Trimming left V 0 bases short and J 2 bases short, with 18 bases between. In DNA form, the CDR3 reads TGTGCCACCAGCAGAGACTACAGGGAAGAAGGCCCCACAGATACGCAGTATTTT. Amino acid sequence: CATSRDYREEGPTDTQYF.